This T cell receptor (beta chain) came from a study of sequential checkpoint blockade in melanoma. This sample's treatment: randomized to nivolumab then ipilimumab (arm A) or the reverse (arm B). The germline gives CDR1 SEHNR, CDR2 FQNEAQ (reference sequence). The germline V and J ends were trimmed by 5 bases and 9 bases, with 10 bases remaining between them. This CDR3 comprises 12 residues. Produced via immunoSEQ multiplex PCR; TCRdb's table is partial and in-frame only. The sample contains 18,000 or so clones, 60% to 80% of which appear only once. This sequence originates from a human donor with melanoma. The starting material was CD8+ T cells sorted from blood (inferred from file names), obtained from a patient given nivolumab and ipilimumab in sequence. This chain connects TRBV7-9 to TRBJ2-2; no definite D call. The CDR3 sequence: CASSPTARELFF. CDR3 in DNA: TGTGCCAGCAGCCCTACTGCAAGGGAGCTGTTTTTT.